Listed below are T cell receptor beta chains from one sample, sequenced in a study of blood T cells in healthy people across ages. MiXCR, run by TCRdb on the 5' RACE reads, gives a single entry per CDR3 protein. The top ten hold under 15% of the sample, which has fewer than 900,000 distinct CDR3 sequences, roughly 34% seen once. The source material was blood. The receptor set was obtained from a young man in good health. Both conserved end residues are part of each CDR3. D genes are given only for firm matches. The size of a clone is reported for some rows only, either as once, few or many, or as a class for expanded clones.

abundance,j_gene,d_gene,v_gene,CDR3aa,CDR3nt
many,TRBJ2-5,NA,TRBV20-1,CSASAGQRQETQYF,TGCAGTGCTAGTGCGGGACAGAGACAAGAGACCCAGTACTTC
few,TRBJ2-6,NA,TRBV4-2,CASSQDGLGGLSGANVLTF,TGTGCCAGCAGCCAAGACGGTCTGGGTGGCCTCTCTGGGGCCAACGTCCTGACTTTC
few,TRBJ2-3,TRBD2,TRBV5-1,CASSLAGRSTDTQYF,TGCGCCAGCAGTTTAGCGGGGAGGAGCACAGATACGCAGTATTTT
few,TRBJ2-1,TRBD2,TRBV11-2,CASSSERGSYNEQFF,TGTGCCAGCAGCTCCGAGCGGGGCTCCTACAATGAGCAGTTCTTC
NA,TRBJ1-5,NA,TRBV7-2,CASSLYRPHPQHF,TGTGCCAGCAGCTTATACCGCCCGCATCCCCAGCATTTT
NA,TRBJ2-3,NA,TRBV24-1,CATSDSRFADTQYF,TGTGCCACCAGTGATTCCCGGTTCGCAGATACGCAGTATTTT
NA,TRBJ2-7,NA,TRBV10-3,CAISDRTGQSSYNEQYF,TGTGCCATCAGTGACAGAACGGGTCAGAGCTCCTACAATGAGCAGTACTTC
once,TRBJ2-7,TRBD2,TRBV18,CASSPTGTSGSRGYEQYF,TGTGCCAGCTCACCTACCGGGACTAGCGGGAGTCGGGGCTACGAGCAGTACTTC
NA,TRBJ2-4,TRBD2,TRBV3-1,CASSQGASGGSAKNIQYF,TGTGCCAGCAGCCAAGGGGCTAGCGGGGGGAGTGCCAAAAACATTCAGTACTTC
few,TRBJ2-4,NA,TRBV7-2,CASSSPTSPSNIQYF,TGTGCCAGCAGCTCCCCAACTAGCCCGTCAAACATTCAGTACTTC
NA,TRBJ2-7,NA,TRBV29-1,CSVEIYNEQYF,TGCAGCGTTGAGATCTACAATGAGCAGTACTTC
few,TRBJ2-7,TRBD1,TRBV7-9,CASSPGQGANEQYF,TGTGCCAGCAGCCCCGGACAGGGGGCAAACGAGCAGTACTTC
few,TRBJ1-5,TRBD1,TRBV2,CASSPRGQLLNQPQHF,TGTGCCAGCAGTCCTAGGGGACAGCTCCTTAATCAGCCCCAGCATTTT
NA,TRBJ2-1,TRBD2,TRBV29-1,CSVFGTSGRAQSYNEQFF,TGCAGCGTTTTCGGGACTAGCGGGAGGGCCCAGTCCTACAATGAGCAGTTCTTC
NA,TRBJ1-5,NA,TRBV20-1,CSARIPGPTLVNQPQHF,TGCAGTGCCCGAATTCCGGGACCGACGTTGGTCAATCAGCCCCAGCATTTT
NA,TRBJ1-2,NA,TRBV9,CAGLAKGPGYTF,TGTGCCGGACTCGCGAAAGGTCCTGGCTACACCTTC
many,TRBJ1-2,TRBD1,TRBV27,CASSAQGADYGYTF,TGTGCCAGCAGCGCCCAGGGGGCAGACTATGGCTACACCTTC
few,TRBJ1-1,NA,TRBV12-3/TRBV12-4,CASSLLLTNTEAFF,TGTGCCAGCAGTCTTCTTCTAACCAACACTGAAGCTTTCTTT
NA,TRBJ2-2,TRBD1,TRBV5-6,CASSLNGGTENTGELFF,TGTGCCAGCAGCTTGAATGGTGGGACAGAGAACACCGGGGAGCTGTTTTTT
few,TRBJ2-7,TRBD2,TRBV9,CASSAYGGDGDEQYF,TGTGCCAGCAGCGCCTATGGGGGGGATGGGGACGAGCAGTACTTC
NA,TRBJ1-5,TRBD1,TRBV6-1,CASSEDREVQPQHF,TGTGCCAGCAGTGAGGACAGGGAGGTTCAGCCCCAGCATTTT
NA,TRBJ2-3,NA,TRBV7-2,CVSSLAWTGTDTQYF,TGTGTCAGCAGCTTAGCTTGGACAGGCACAGATACGCAGTATTTT
once,TRBJ2-1,NA,TRBV27,CASSSDTVKQETQFF,TGTGCCAGCAGTTCGGACACGGTTAAACAAGAGACCCAGTTCTTC
NA,TRBJ1-2,TRBD1,TRBV2,CASSNLGQNYGYTF,TGTGCCAGCAGCAATCTGGGACAGAACTATGGCTACACCTTC
few,TRBJ2-5,TRBD2,TRBV6-5,CASSYSGTSVFSRVETQYF,TGTGCCAGCAGTTACTCCGGGACTAGCGTTTTTAGCCGTGTCGAGACCCAGTACTTC
NA,TRBJ2-2,TRBD2,TRBV20-1,CSAREREREGTGELFF,TGCAGTGCTAGAGAGAGGGAGAGGGAGGGGACCGGGGAGCTGTTTTTT